This T cell receptor (beta chain) was sequenced in a study of graft-versus-host responses after intestinal transplantation. Profiling relied on immunoSEQ multiplex PCR, and the TCRdb table lists in-frame clones only, not all of them. The sample shows under 90,000 clones, roughly 90% of them seen only once. This CDR3 contains 16 residues. The V end lost 6 bases, the J end lost 1 base, and 18 bases lay between the germline ends. The germline CDR1 and CDR2 sequences are SGHVT and SQSDAQ. V usage is TRBV7-4 and J usage is TRBJ1-2; D possibly corresponds to TRBD1 (5 bases). This clonotype was obtained from a human patient who received an intestinal transplant, so some T cells may come from the graft donor. Source: PBMCs, taken 98 days after intestinal transplantation. CDR3 protein: CASRVRTDTFNYGYTF. CDR3 DNA: TGTGCCAGCAGGGTAAGGACGGACACCTTTAACTATGGCTACACCTTC.